This TCR beta chain was captured by sequencing in a study of blood T cell repertoires in COVID-19. Germline CDR1 SQVTM, CDR2 ANQGSEA. The CDR3 consists of 13 residues. Trimming cost V 4 bases and J 5 bases, with 15 bases left between them. Some clones are missing from TCRdb's copy, which holds only in-frame ones; the method was immunoSEQ multiplex PCR. The profile covers approximately 250,000 clones, with about 83% appearing a single time and less than 6.5% taken by the ten largest. The J gene is TRBJ2-7, the V gene TRBV29-1; D perhaps matches TRBD1 (6 bases). This TCR derives from a human donor in a cohort sampled during active COVID-19. Sequenced input: peripheral blood. Here the CDR3 reads CSVVPQGKHEQYF. DNA for the CDR3: TGCAGCGTTGTTCCTCAGGGGAAGCACGAGCAGTACTTC.